This TCR beta chain was sequenced during a study of a mutant IDH1 vaccine in newly diagnosed glioma. General observations from the study: Pseudoprogression appeared independent of alterations in top peripheral clonotypes.

The germline CDR1 and CDR2 sequences are SGHRS and YFSETQ. The CDR3 runs 14 residues. V was trimmed by 1 base and J by 5 bases, leaving 10 bases between them. Using immunoSEQ multiplex PCR, the repertoire was profiled, and TCRdb retains in-frame clones only, with some absent. This sample carries 70,000 to 100,000 clones, over 75% of them seen once, and the ten largest clones take 5.3%. Details on this clone: The target antigen is unknown.

Stated time point: baseline, week 1 (first vaccination visit). The treatment was: pre-vaccination baseline after standard-of-care therapy. The donors' diagnosis was new WHO grade 3 or 4 astrocytoma that was IDH1-mutant and ATRX-lost. The receptor comes from a man between 40 and 49 years old with glioma. Some clones in this sample may be carry-over from other donors' samples. The rearrangement links TRBV5-1 to TRBJ2-1; D not certain. The sequences come from PBMCs, collected from a glioma patient treated with radiotherapy, temozolomide or both. DNA for the CDR3: TGCGCCAGCAGCTTGTTAGACGGCAACAATGAGCAGTTCTTC. This codes for CASSLLDGNNEQFF.